The 15 T cell receptor beta chains below come from one sample, sequenced in a study of T cell changes during pregnancy in multiple sclerosis. TCRdb's copy holds only in-frame clones and misses some; the assay was immunoSEQ multiplex PCR. Seen here are tens of thousands of clones, roughly 94% observed once, and the top ten hold approximately 1.6%. The specimen comprised peripheral blood, sampled in the third trimester of pregnancy. These receptors all stem from a female donor with multiple sclerosis, enrolled in a pregnancy study.

The chain links TRBV7-8 to TRBJ1-2; 7 positions agree with TRBD1. CDR1 is SGHVS, CDR2 FQNEAQ, per germline. V lost 4 bases to trimming and J lost 0 bases; unmatched junction nucleotides: 5. The CDR3 covers 15 residues. CDR3 sequence reads: CASSSGDSPNYGYTF. CDR3 bases: TGTGCCAGCAGCTCCGGGGACAGTCCTAACTATGGCTACACCTTC. The entire variable domain, with the rest obtained from reference TRBV7-8 and TRBJ1-2, is as follows: GAGVSQSPRYKVAKRGQDVALRCDPISGHVSLFWYQQALGQGPEFLTYFQNEAQLDKSGLPSDRFFAERPEGSVSTLKIQRTQQEDSAVYLCASSSGDSPNYGYTFGSGTRLTVV.

In DNA, the CDR3 is TGTGCCAGCAGCTCAACCGGGACAGAGAACACTGAAGCTTTCTTT. Residues: CASSSTGTENTEAFF. The rearrangement uses TRBV7-2 and TRBJ1-1, with 7 bases aligning to TRBD1. This CDR3 comprises 15 residues. CDR1 and CDR2 (germline): SGHTA, FQGNSA. Unmatched junction bases numbered 6, after V lost 4 bases and J lost 1 base.

In this sample, this clone turned up once. The chain combines TRBV28 with TRBJ2-2; TRBD2 matches at 12 bases. CDR3 size: 18 residues. Germline lookup yields CDR1 MDHEN and CDR2 SYDVKM. The V segment lost 2 bases and the J segment 4 bases; nucleotides outside the gene matches: 8. CDR3 sequence: CASSLGRLAGVGTGELFF. DNA for the CDR3: TGTGCCAGCAGTTTAGGTCGACTAGCGGGAGTCGGCACCGGGGAGCTGTTTTTT.

This clone was recorded a few times. For the CDR3, the DNA is TGTGCCATCAGTGAGGGGGACAGGGATGGCGAAAAACTGTTTTTT. Amino acid sequence: CAISEGDRDGEKLFF. This sequence joins TRBV10-3 and TRBJ1-4, with 9 bases identical to TRBD1. The trim removed 2 bases at V and 8 bases at J, leaving 6 bases unmatched. Germline V CDR1 and CDR2: ENHRY, SYGVKD. This CDR3 spans 15 amino acids.

The chain combines TRBV18 with TRBJ1-2, with D possibly TRBD1 on 5 matching bases. V lost 3 bases and J lost 2, with 13 bases in between. This CDR3 contains 15 residues. From germline, CDR1 is KGHSH and CDR2 LQKENI. The CDR3 sequence: CASSPVGQGNYGYTF. The CDR3 region has the DNA TGTGCCAGCTCACCGGTTGGCCAGGGAAACTATGGCTACACCTTC.

This sequence joins TRBV28 and TRBJ1-1; 11 bases match TRBD1. The germline V gene encodes CDR1 MDHEN and CDR2 SYDVKM. Trimming removed 8 bases from V and 3 bases from J; junction bases left unmatched: 2. The CDR3 consists of 13 residues. The CDR3 DNA follows: TGTGCCAGCGGACAGGGGGCGTACACTGAAGCTTTCTTT. Translated: CASGQGAYTEAFF.

This sequence joins TRBV27 and TRBJ2-5, with 8 bases identical to TRBD2. With V trimmed by 1 base and J by 7 bases, 2 bases remained unmatched. The CDR3 has 13 residues. CDR1 is MNHEY and CDR2 is SMNVEV in the germline V gene (reference sequence). The CDR3 reads CASSLYAGGTQYF. The CDR3 nucleotides read TGTGCCAGCAGTTTATATGCGGGGGGGACCCAGTACTTC.

CDR3 residues: CASSFSGTGATYEQYF. CDR3 nucleotide sequence: TGTGCCAGCAGTTTTTCTGGGACAGGGGCAACCTACGAGCAGTACTTC. The genes are TRBV7-9 and TRBJ2-7, with 10 nucleotides matching TRBD1. V gave up 6 bases and J gave up 2 bases; unmatched junction bases: 10. CDR1 SEHNR and CDR2 FQNEAQ come from the germline V gene (reference sequence). The CDR3 has 16 residues.

V gene TRBV2 combines with J gene TRBJ2-2; 8 nucleotides agree with TRBD2. The CDR3 is made up of 15 amino acids. Trimming at V came to 6 bases and at J to 2 bases, leaving 5 bases not matched to a gene. CDR1 is SNHLY and CDR2 is FYNNEI in the germline V gene. The CDR3 protein is CASRGAGANTGELFF. The CDR3 DNA follows: TGTGCCAGCAGGGGAGCGGGGGCCAACACCGGGGAGCTGTTTTTT. Filled out from reference TRBV2 and TRBJ2-2, the complete variable domain reads EPEVTQTPSHQVTQMGQEVILRCVPISNHLYFYWYRQILGQKVEFLVSFYNNEISEKSEIFDDQFSVERPDGSNFTLKIRSTKLEDSAMYFCASRGAGANTGELFFGEGSRLTVL.

The chain couples TRBV9 to TRBJ2-2; 8 nucleotides agree with TRBD2. The V gene's germline CDR1 is SGDLS and CDR2 YYNGEE. The CDR3 sequence is 15 residues long. Trimming at V came to 0 bases and at J to 5 bases, leaving 3 bases not matched to a gene. CDR3 nucleotide sequence: TGTGCCAGCAGCGTAGCGGGAGGGGGAACCGGGGAGCTGTTTTTT. It translates to CASSVAGGGTGELFF.

The chain joins TRBV6-6 to TRBJ2-1, with D possibly being TRBD2 (6 bases). The germline V gene encodes CDR1 MNHNY and CDR2 SVGAGI (reference sequence). This CDR3 has 12 amino acids. Trimming removed 10 bases at V and 7 bases at J, with 14 bases between. CDR3 amino acids: CAISGLFNEQFF. The CDR3 DNA sequence: TGTGCCATCTCGGGACTTTTTAATGAGCAGTTCTTC.

The J gene is TRBJ2-7, the V gene TRBV5-1; TRBD2 matches 7 bases. J lost 1 base, V lost 0 bases, and 4 bases had no gene match. Germline CDR1 reads SGHRS; CDR2 reads YFSETQ. The CDR3 totals 15 residues. Here the CDR3 reads CASSLVREASYEQYF. CDR3 DNA: TGCGCCAGCAGCTTGGTCCGGGAGGCTTCCTACGAGCAGTACTTC. The full variable domain, with the rest looked up from reference TRBV5-1 and TRBJ2-7, is KAGVTQTPRYLIKTRGQQVTLSCSPISGHRSVSWYQQTPGQGLQFLFEYFSETQRNKGNFPGRFSGRQFSNSRSEMNVSTLELGDSALYLCASSLVREASYEQYFGPGTRLTVT.

The rearrangement links TRBV27 to TRBJ1-6; D unresolved. Trimming cost V 0 bases and J 16 bases, with 13 bases left between them. CDR3 size: 13 residues. The germline CDR1 and CDR2 sequences are MNHEY and SMNVEV (reference sequence). CDR3 nucleotides: TGTGCCAGCAGTTTATCGCTTCGGGGTTGGCTCCACTTT. Translation gives CASSLSLRGWLHF.

This CDR3 is CASSLGVAGVNEQFF. CDR3 DNA sequence: TGCGCCAGCAGCTTGGGGGTAGCGGGAGTAAATGAGCAGTTCTTC. The chain carries TRBV5-1 and TRBJ2-1, with 9 bases fitting TRBD2. Germline V gives CDR1 SGHRS, CDR2 YFSETQ. J gave up 7 bases and V 0 bases, and 5 bases lay outside the gene matches. CDR3 length: 15 amino acids. The full variable domain, rest sourced from reference TRBV5-1 and TRBJ2-1, is KAGVTQTPRYLIKTRGQQVTLSCSPISGHRSVSWYQQTPGQGLQFLFEYFSETQRNKGNFPGRFSGRQFSNSRSEMNVSTLELGDSALYLCASSLGVAGVNEQFFGPGTRLTVL.

This rearrangement joins TRBV28 to TRBJ2-7; possible D gene TRBD1, 5 bases. CDR1 and CDR2 (germline): MDHEN, SYDVKM. V was trimmed by 7 bases and J by 1 base, leaving 17 bases between them. This CDR3 has 15 residues. The DNA of the CDR3 is TGTGCCAGCACTAACACGGTGGGGCAATCCTACGAGCAGTACTTC. Residues: CASTNTVGQSYEQYF.